This TCR beta chain was identified during a study of CD8 T cells in Susac syndrome. Regarding the study as a whole: Regarding the TCR sequencing and HLA analysis, the study admitted that a relatively small number of individuals were involved.

About this clonotype: Its matching antigen is unknown.

RNA, at about 0.5 to 1 ug, was reverse transcribed with random hexamers. TCR beta CDR3 was amplified by immunoSEQ covering 54 Vbeta and 13 Jbeta. In TCRdb, the immunoSEQ multiplex PCR reads were re-called with MiXCR into one record per CDR3 protein. The data show about 76,000 distinct CDR3 sequences, about 91% seen once. CDR1 and CDR2 from the germline V gene are MNHEY and SMNVEV (reference sequence). This CDR3 has 14 amino acids. Trimming at V came to 3 bases and at J to 1 base, leaving 2 bases not matched to a gene. Relapsing-remitting disease, either stable or active, was present in the multiple sclerosis controls, who were treatment-naive patients. Bulk CD8+ and CD4+ cells came from magnetic negative isolation; CD8+ TEMRA by FACS.

This chain uses TRBV27 with TRBJ1-1, with 7 positions matching TRBD1. The clonotype comes from a human donor with multiple sclerosis. Specimen: CD8+ T cells from PBMCs. In nucleotides, the CDR3 is TGTGCCAGCAGTTTCGGGACAGAGAACACTGAAGCTTTCTTT. The encoded protein is CASSFGTENTEAFF.